The 9 T cell receptor beta chains reported below all come from one sample, sequenced in a study of control samples from healthy donors and cancer patients. Measured with immunoSEQ multiplex PCR; TCRdb has only the in-frame clones, and not every one. The profile shows about 160,000 clones, nearly 96% of them singletons. Sequencing was carried out using blood. These receptors all stem from a woman aged 25 to 39 in good health.

The rearrangement links TRBV29-1 to TRBJ2-3; 11 positions match TRBD2. CDR1 and CDR2 (germline): SQVTM, ANQGSEA. The CDR3 sequence is 14 residues long. J gave up 11 bases and V 3 bases, and 10 bases lay outside the gene matches. The CDR3 here is CSVDTSGSLSMQYF. The CDR3 DNA reads as TGCAGCGTTGACACTAGCGGGAGTCTGAGTATGCAGTATTTT.

V usage is TRBV6-5 and J usage is TRBJ2-3; no firm D call. Trimming took 0 bases from V and 5 from J, leaving 15 bases between them. Germline-derived CDR1 and CDR2 are MNHEY and SVGAGI. The CDR3 contains 16 residues. This chain's CDR3 is CASSYSSPVDVDTQYF. CDR3 coding DNA: TGTGCCAGCAGTTACTCGAGCCCCGTCGATGTAGATACGCAGTATTTT.

The rearrangement joins TRBV18 to TRBJ2-2, with a possible D match to TRBD2 (6 bases). Trimming removed 1 base from V and 6 bases from J, with 12 bases in between. The CDR3 is made up of 15 amino acids. Germline loops: CDR1 KGHSH, CDR2 LQKENI. The CDR3 nucleotides read TGTGCCAGCTCACCACGGTCGGGGGTTTCCGGGGAGCTGTTTTTT. This translates into CASSPRSGVSGELFF.

The chain employs TRBV5-1 and TRBJ2-5; 8 bases match TRBD1. The junction had 10 bases not matched to a gene; V was cut back by 4 bases and J by 5 bases. CDR1 and CDR2 (germline): SGHRS, YFSETQ. CDR3 length: 15 residues. The CDR3 region has the DNA TGCGCCAGCAGCATTGGACAGGGCTGGAGGGAGACCCAGTACTTC. As protein: CASSIGQGWRETQYF.

This chain joins TRBV28 and TRBJ1-2, with TRBD1 as a possible D gene (6 bases). Germline assignment: CDR1 MDHEN and CDR2 SYDVKM. Trimming stripped 6 bases from V and 4 bases from J, with 9 bases between. CDR3 length: 12 amino acids. The DNA for the CDR3 is TGTGCCAGCAGCAGGGGCTCCTATGGCTACACCTTC. It codes for CASSRGSYGYTF.

The V and J genes are TRBV30 and TRBJ2-5; D not resolved. Germline-derived CDR1 and CDR2 are GTSNPN and SVGIG (reference sequence). Deletions cut 2 bases from V and 2 bases from J, with 9 bases between. The CDR3 contains 13 residues. As DNA, the CDR3 is TGTGCCTGGAGTTCGGGCCTTCAAGAGACCCAGTACTTC. Residues: CAWSSGLQETQYF.

The V call is TRBV28, the J call TRBJ2-1; D possibly corresponds to TRBD1 (6 bases). V shed 5 bases and J shed 4 bases, with 9 bases lying between them. Germline V lookup: CDR1 MDHEN, CDR2 SYDVKM. There are 13 residues in the CDR3. The CDR3 nucleotides read TGTGCCAGCAGTCCCGGACAGTACAATGAGCAGTTCTTC. Its protein is CASSPGQYNEQFF.

The rearrangement uses TRBV28 and TRBJ1-6; weak D call: TRBD1 (5 bases). The CDR3 is 13 amino acids. Germline assignment: CDR1 MDHEN and CDR2 SYDVKM. V lost 8 bases and J 10 bases, leaving 15 bases between the germline ends. The CDR3 DNA follows: TGTGCCAGCTCACCCAGGGAGGGGTCACCCCTCCACTTT. Residues: CASSPREGSPLHF.

The V gene is TRBV28, the J gene TRBJ2-4; D unclear. The CDR3 has 14 amino acids. The germline V gene encodes CDR1 MDHEN and CDR2 SYDVKM. The V end was cut by 5 bases, the J end by 0 bases, with 8 bases between. The CDR3 DNA sequence: TGTGCCAGCAGTCCCTCGTTAGCCAAAAACATTCAGTACTTC. Residues: CASSPSLAKNIQYF.